Shown below are 20 T cell receptor beta chains from a single sample sequenced in a study of blood T cells in healthy people across ages. Primed by a sample-barcoded 5' primer and a J-beta primer mix, a second PCR proceeded for 7 to 11 cycles. TCRdb reprocessed the 5' RACE reads with MiXCR, giving one entry per CDR3 protein. The sample lists about 1.6 million distinct CDR3 sequences; about 35% were seen once. The specimen was blood. The receptors stem from a woman younger than 45 in good health.

This clonotype was picked up a small number of times. V usage is TRBV7-9 and J usage is TRBJ1-4; D possibly corresponds to TRBD1 (5 bases). Germline CDR1 reads SEHNR; CDR2 reads FQNEAQ (reference sequence). Deletions cut 7 bases from V and 0 bases from J, with 21 bases between. The CDR3 runs 18 residues. The CDR3 DNA follows: TGTGCCAGCACTCGGGACGGATTATCCCTGGCAACTAATGAAAAACTGTTTTTT. Protein sequence: CASTRDGLSLATNEKLFF.

A remark on this clonotype: A clone one base away is much larger, so this may be a read error. The chain has TRBV5-1 and TRBJ2-3, with 11 bases identical to TRBD2. The CDR3 sequence is 16 residues long. V lost 6 bases and J lost 0; bases outside the gene matches: 6. Germline CDR1 reads SGHRS; CDR2 reads YFSETQ. The CDR3 nucleotides read TGCGCCAGCAACTTCGGGACTAGCGGAAGCACAGATACGCAGTATTTT. It codes for CASNFGTSGSTDTQYF. The whole variable domain, filled in from reference TRBV5-1 and TRBJ2-3, reads KAGVTQTPRYLIKTRGQQVTLSCSPISGHRSVSWYQQTPGQGLQFLFEYFSETQRNKGNFPGRFSGRQFSNSRSEMNVSTLELGDSALYLCASNFGTSGSTDTQYFGPGTRLTVL.

This chain joins TRBV2 and TRBJ1-2; TRBD1 matches 7 bases. This CDR3 region has 16 residues. CDR1 and CDR2 from the germline V gene are SNHLY and FYNNEI. J lost 2 bases, V lost 0 bases, and 6 bases had no gene match. CDR3 coding DNA: TGTGCCAGCAGTGAAGCCGGGACAGACTTCAACTATGGCTACACCTTC. Translating it yields CASSEAGTDFNYGYTF.

The rearrangement links TRBV7-2 to TRBJ2-3, with 14 bases matching TRBD2. Germline lookup yields CDR1 SGHTA and CDR2 FQGNSA. Unmatched junction bases numbered 11, after V lost 5 bases and J lost 1 base. The CDR3 totals 19 residues. CDR3 amino acids: CASSRRGTSGSWGTDTQYF. In nucleotides, the CDR3 is TGTGCCAGCAGCCGTAGGGGGACTAGCGGGAGTTGGGGCACAGATACGCAGTATTTT. Variable domain in full (rest from reference TRBV7-2 and TRBJ2-3): GAGVSQSPSNKVTEKGKDVELRCDPISGHTALYWYRQSLGQGLEFLIYFQGNSAPDKSGLPSDRFSAERTGGSVSTLTIQRTQQEDSAVYLCASSRRGTSGSWGTDTQYFGPGTRLTVL.

V is TRBV27 and J is TRBJ2-6; TRBD1 agrees at 7 bases. Germline CDR1 MNHEY, CDR2 SMNVEV (reference sequence). V dropped 6 bases and J dropped 0; count of bases not matched to a gene: 2. There are 15 residues in the CDR3. As DNA, the CDR3 is TGTGCCAGCAGACAGGGGACCTCTGGGGCCAACGTCCTGACTTTC. Translating gives CASRQGTSGANVLTF.

The sample holds a few counts of this clonotype. The V and J genes are TRBV20-1 and TRBJ1-6; 8 bases align to TRBD1. With 1 base clipped from V and 8 bases from J, the junction kept 4 bases outside the gene matches. The CDR3 sequence is 14 residues long. Germline loops: CDR1 DFQATT, CDR2 SNEGSKA (reference sequence). CDR3 nucleotides: TGCAGTGCTAGAGTCCAGACAGGGGATTCACCCCTCCACTTT. Translated, it gives CSARVQTGDSPLHF.

In this sample, this clonotype turned up a few times. The rearrangement uses TRBV11-3 and TRBJ2-1; perhaps TRBD2 as D (5 bases). V lost 5 bases to trimming and J lost 9 bases, with 17 bases between them. The CDR3 runs 14 residues. Germline CDR1 reads SGHNT; CDR2 reads YENEEA. Here the CDR3 DNA reads TGTGCCAGCAGCCCCCTAGGTTTCGCGGGTGAGCAGTTCTTC. As protein: CASSPLGFAGEQFF.

The chain's CDR3 is CASRQGLEQYF. Here the CDR3 DNA reads TGCGCCAGCAGGCAGGGACTGGAGCAGTACTTC. This chain links TRBV10-2 with TRBJ2-7, with D possibly matching TRBD2 (6 bases). The germline V gene has CDR1 WSHSY and CDR2 SAAADI. V lost 6 bases, J lost 7 bases, and 10 bases lay in between. The CDR3 is 11 amino acids.

V is TRBV20-1 and J is TRBJ2-5, with D perhaps given as TRBD1 or TRBD2 (5 bases each). Trimming took 3 bases from V and 4 from J, leaving 15 bases between them. Looked up from germline, CDR1 is DFQATT and CDR2 is SNEGSKA (reference sequence). The CDR3 is 14 residues long. This chain's CDR3 is CSARDQKRGETQYF. The CDR3 DNA sequence: TGCAGTGCTAGGGACCAAAAGAGGGGAGAGACCCAGTACTTC.

This clonotype has only a few counts. V is TRBV3-1 and J is TRBJ2-3, with a weak D call TRBD2 (6 bases). The CDR3 covers 15 residues. V lost 3 bases and J 0 bases, leaving 10 bases between the germline ends. CDR1 LGHDT and CDR2 YNNKEL come from the germline V gene (reference sequence). Written as DNA, the CDR3 is TGTGCCAGCAGCCAGATAGCGGTGAGCACAGATACGCAGTATTTT. As protein: CASSQIAVSTDTQYF.

Concerning this clonotype: A much larger clone lies one base from this, so it may be a read error. The V gene is TRBV10-3, the J gene TRBJ2-5; D is uncertain. The CDR3 sequence is 14 residues long. V was shortened by 6 bases and J by 0 bases, with 11 bases between the two germline ends. Germline V gives CDR1 ENHRY, CDR2 SYGVKD. The CDR3: CAIRGTEYQETQYF. CDR3 nucleotides: TGTGCCATCAGGGGTACCGAGTACCAAGAGACCCAGTACTTC.

This clonotype came up once. At one end, the junction sequence differs from germline, possibly due to a read error. The V gene is TRBV12-3 or TRBV12-4, the J gene TRBJ2-1, with D uncertain. This CDR3 spans 14 amino acids. The CDR3 DNA reads TGTGCCGGCAGTTTAGAAGCTTCCTACAATGAGCAGTTCTTC. As protein: CAGSLEASYNEQFF.

This clonotype appeared a few times. It may be a read error: a sequence one base away is much more abundant. The genes are TRBV20-1 and TRBJ1-6, with D uncertain. V lost 0 bases to trimming and J lost 0 bases, with 9 bases between them. The germline V gene encodes CDR1 DFQATT and CDR2 SNEGSKA (reference sequence). This CDR3 contains 16 residues. This chain's CDR3 is CSARDRQTSYNSPLHF. Written as DNA, the CDR3 is TGCAGTGCTAGAGATAGGCAGACCTCCTATAATTCACCCCTCCACTTT.

This chain joins TRBV6-2 or TRBV6-3 and TRBJ2-1; D is unresolved. The CDR3 extends over 15 amino acids. From germline, CDR1 is MNHEY and CDR2 SVGEGT. V was clipped by 7 bases and J by 5 bases, with 18 bases between them. The CDR3 is CASTRRWRHNNEQFF. In DNA form, the CDR3 reads TGTGCCAGCACCCGAAGATGGCGGCATAACAATGAGCAGTTCTTC.

This clonotype was observed a few times. The chain joins TRBV29-1 to TRBJ2-1; a weak D match, TRBD1 (6 bases). Trimming removed 2 bases at V and 7 bases at J, with 15 bases between. The germline V gene encodes CDR1 SQVTM and CDR2 ANQGSEA. The CDR3 has 14 amino acids. CDR3 DNA: TGCAGCGTTGAATCCCCAGGGGCAGGGAATGAGCAGTTCTTC. Protein sequence: CSVESPGAGNEQFF.

This clonotype is a singleton in its sample. A single base separates this from a much larger clone, so it may be a read error. This chain joins TRBV10-3 and TRBJ2-1, with D perhaps matching TRBD2 (5 bases). Trimming took off 6 bases at V and 8 bases at J, with 14 bases between the two ends. The CDR3 loop spans 13 amino acids. The germline V gene has CDR1 ENHRY and CDR2 SYGVKD. The CDR3 reads CAIRGSSLHEQFF. The CDR3 DNA sequence: TGTGCCATCAGGGGGAGTTCTCTCCATGAGCAGTTCTTC.

This clonotype was seen a few times. The gene calls are TRBV5-5 and TRBJ2-7, with D perhaps TRBD2 (6 bases). V dropped 1 base and J dropped 4 bases, with 18 bases sitting between them. Germline V gene data show CDR1 as SGHKS and CDR2 as YYEKEE (reference sequence). This CDR3 has 16 residues. The CDR3 sequence: CASSLNSGVWGYEQYF. The CDR3 DNA is TGTGCCAGCAGCTTGAATTCGGGGGTTTGGGGGTACGAGCAGTACTTC.

In this sample, this clonotype turned up a few times. This sequence joins TRBV7-9 and TRBJ2-7, with D unresolved. The J call may be faulty, since TRBJ2-5 better matches the DNA end. The CDR3 length is 12 residues. Germline values: CDR1 SEHNR, CDR2 FQNEAQ (reference sequence). CDR3 nucleotides: TGTGCCAGCAGCGGGGTGGTGGAGACCCAGTACTTC. Encoded protein: CASSGVVETQYF.

Turning to this clonotype: This clone may be a read error of a much larger clone one base away. CDR3 DNA sequence: TGTGCCAGCAGCTTAGCCAGGATGGTGCAGTATTTT. It codes for CASSLARMVQYF. The rearrangement uses TRBV7-2 and TRBJ2-3; D remains unclear. CDR1 is SGHTA and CDR2 is FQGNSA in the germline V gene. Trimming removed 0 bases at V and 11 bases at J, with 9 bases between. The CDR3 loop spans 12 amino acids. The full variable domain, with the rest looked up from reference TRBV7-2 and TRBJ2-3, is GAGVSQSPSNKVTEKGKDVELRCDPISGHTALYWYRQSLGQGLEFLIYFQGNSAPDKSGLPSDRFSAERTGGSVSTLTIQRTQQEDSAVYLCASSLARMVQYFGPGTRLTVL.

This clonotype showed up many times. The chain links TRBV20-1 to TRBJ1-1; the match to TRBD1 covers 7 bases. This CDR3 contains 14 residues. The germline CDR1 and CDR2 sequences are DFQATT and SNEGSKA (reference sequence). Germline trimming cut 0 bases from V and 1 base from J; bases unmatched to any gene: 2. The CDR3 is CSAREGTANTEAFF. The CDR3 nucleotides are TGCAGTGCTAGAGAAGGGACAGCGAACACTGAAGCTTTCTTT.